This T cell receptor beta chain was retrieved from a study of T cell repertoires in cytomegalovirus infection. Details on this clonotype: Its specificity is unknown. Mismatch with germline at one junction end may stem from a read error.

Germline lookup yields CDR1 SSHAT and CDR2 FNYEAQ (reference sequence). This CDR3 has 14 residues. TCRdb fed the reads into MiXCR, producing one record per CDR3 protein. The profile shows approximately 1,000,000 distinct CDR3 sequences, 31% of them singletons. This sequence was found in a human donor in good health (CMV status not recorded). Some clones in this sample may be carry-over from other donors' samples. The gene calls are TRBV7-7 and TRBJ2-1, with D unresolved. The specimen was cultured CD8+ T cells from PBMCs, collected from culture after CMV antigen stimulation. The DNA of the CDR3 is TGTGCTAGCAGCTTAGGAACAGAGGTGAATGAGCAGTTCTTC. This gives the protein CASSLGTEVNEQFF. Using reference TRBV7-7 and TRBJ2-1 for the parts outside the CDR3, the full variable domain is GAGVSQSPRYKVTKRGQDVTLRCDPISSHATLYWYQQALGQGPEFLTYFNYEAQPDKSGLPSDRFSAERPEGSISTLTIQRTEQRDSAMYRCASSLGTEVNEQFFGPGTRLTVL.